This T cell receptor beta chain emerged from a study of T cell repertoires in cytomegalovirus infection. Study in general: CMV infection plus the matching HLA type was flagged by public TCR beta signatures. Whole-study results and caveats: Cumulative frequency (of public TCR beta family members) identified carriers of CMV plus the relevant HLA.

Turning to this clonotype: The antigen is undetermined.

One entry per CDR3 protein, called by TCRdb with MiXCR from the reads. The sample carries some 440,000 distinct CDR3 sequences, approximately 31% recorded once. What was sequenced was PBMCs. The clonotype comes from a human donor in good health (CMV status not recorded). Some clones in this sample may be carry-over from other donors' samples.

The CDR3 sequence: CASMGGYYGYTF. CDR3 nucleotides: TGTGCCAGCATGGGCGGATACTATGGCTACACCTTC. The chain couples TRBV28 to TRBJ1-2, with D hard to call. The germline V and J ends were trimmed by 7 bases and 3 bases, with 9 bases remaining between them. Germline loops: CDR1 MDHEN, CDR2 SYDVKM. CDR3 length equals 12 residues.